These 5 T cell receptor beta chains share one sample of origin, sequenced in a study of blood T cell repertoires in COVID-19. The method was immunoSEQ multiplex PCR; TCRdb's version includes in-frame clones alone and lacks a portion of them. The sample holds approximately 280,000 clones, almost 90% seen once. Input material: PBMCs or T cells enriched from blood (not recorded which). Receptor source: a woman aged 18 to 35 with acute COVID-19.

This rearrangement joins TRBV28 to TRBJ2-1, with TRBD2 identical over 13 bases. The J segment lost 8 bases and the V segment lost 4 bases, leaving 8 bases of the junction unmatched. The CDR3 consists of 16 residues. Germline V lookup: CDR1 MDHEN, CDR2 SYDVKM. The DNA for the CDR3 is TGTGCCAGCAGTTCCCAACTAGCGGGAGGGCCACATGAGCAGTTCTTC. Translating it yields CASSSQLAGGPHEQFF.

This chain joins TRBV4-1 and TRBJ2-4, with 13 bases matching TRBD2. The V segment lost 4 bases and the J segment 0 bases; nucleotides outside the gene matches: 9. The CDR3 loop spans 19 amino acids. The germline V gene has CDR1 MGHRA and CDR2 YSYEKL. CDR3 sequence reads: CASSPGLAGPLLAKNIQYF. As DNA, the CDR3 is TGCGCCAGCAGCCCGGGACTAGCGGGACCCTTACTAGCCAAAAACATTCAGTACTTC.

The chain couples TRBV28 to TRBJ2-1; 10 positions agree with TRBD1. Germline values: CDR1 MDHEN, CDR2 SYDVKM. The junction had 7 bases not matched to a gene; V was cut back by 4 bases and J by 4 bases. There are 16 residues in the CDR3. For the CDR3, the DNA is TGTGCCAGCAGTTCCCCCGGGACAGGGGTTTACAATGAGCAGTTCTTC. As protein: CASSSPGTGVYNEQFF.

The chain combines TRBV2 with TRBJ1-1; 9 bases map to TRBD1. With 1 base clipped from V and 3 bases from J, the junction kept 6 bases outside the gene matches. Germline values: CDR1 SNHLY, CDR2 FYNNEI. The CDR3 runs 16 residues. The CDR3 nucleotides are TGTGCCAGCAGTGAAGAGGGGACAGGGAGGGACACTGAAGCTTTCTTT. Translation: CASSEEGTGRDTEAFF.

This sequence joins TRBV6-6 and TRBJ2-7; TRBD2 might be the D (5 bases). Trimming removed 0 bases at V and 3 bases at J, with 15 bases between. CDR3 length equals 16 residues. The germline gives CDR1 MNHNY, CDR2 SVGAGI (reference sequence). The CDR3 is CASSYSMSGVSYEQYF. As DNA, the CDR3 is TGTGCCAGCAGTTACTCGATGAGCGGAGTGAGCTACGAGCAGTACTTC.